The sequence of this T cell receptor (beta chain) was determined in a study of shared clonotypes between healthy human individuals. Germline loops: CDR1 SGHVS, CDR2 FNYEAQ. Trimming left V 5 bases short and J 1 base short, with 12 bases between. This CDR3 region has 14 residues. Profiling relied on immunoSEQ multiplex PCR, and the TCRdb table lists in-frame clones only, not all of them. The repertoire consists of over a million clones, with 70% to 80% occurring once and the leading ten covering under 0.8%. There were only Caucasian adults among the donors, and all lived in Nashville, Tennessee. As to this clone: This same CDR3 is encoded by further DNA sequences in the sample.

Sequencing input: memory CD4+ T cells from PBMCs. Subset meaning: CD45RA-negative fraction. This clonotype was obtained from a man in his late teens or twenties in good health. Some clones in this sample may be carry-over from other donors' samples. The gene calls are TRBV7-6 and TRBJ2-7, with D tentatively TRBD1 (6 bases). CDR3 nucleotides: TGTGCCAGCAGCATGGGGACAAGATCCTACGAGCAGTACTTC. This encodes CASSMGTRSYEQYF. Using reference TRBV7-6 and TRBJ2-7 for the parts outside the CDR3, the full variable domain is GAGVSQSPRYKVTKRGQDVALRCDPISGHVSLYWYRQALGQGPEFLTYFNYEAQQDKSGLPNDRFSAERPEGSISTLTIQRTEQRDSAMYRCASSMGTRSYEQYFGPGTRLTVT.